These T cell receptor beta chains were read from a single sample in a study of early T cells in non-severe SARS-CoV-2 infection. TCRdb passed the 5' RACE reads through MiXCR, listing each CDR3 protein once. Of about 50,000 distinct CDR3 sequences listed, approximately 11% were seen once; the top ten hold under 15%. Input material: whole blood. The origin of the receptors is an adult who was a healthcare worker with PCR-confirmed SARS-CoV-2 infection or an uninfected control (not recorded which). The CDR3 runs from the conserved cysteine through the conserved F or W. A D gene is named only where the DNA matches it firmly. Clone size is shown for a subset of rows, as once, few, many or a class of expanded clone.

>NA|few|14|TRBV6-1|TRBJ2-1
CASSPSGENNEQFF
TGTGCCAGCAGTCCTTCAGGGGAAAATAATGAGCAGTTCTTC
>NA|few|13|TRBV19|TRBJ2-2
CASSAKGTGELFF
TGTGCCAGTAGTGCGAAGGGCACCGGGGAGCTGTTTTTT
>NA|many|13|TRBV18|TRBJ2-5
CASSPGQLETQYF
TGTGCCAGCTCACCAGGGCAGTTAGAGACCCAGTACTTC
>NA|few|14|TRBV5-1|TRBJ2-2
CASRPGGGTGELFF
TGCGCCAGCAGACCAGGGGGAGGAACCGGGGAGCTGTTTTTT
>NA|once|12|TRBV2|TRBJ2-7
CASTREASEQYF
TGTGCCAGCACTCGTGAGGCCTCGGAGCAGTACTTC
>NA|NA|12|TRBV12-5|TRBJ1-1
CASGLGNTEAFF
TGTGCTAGTGGTTTGGGTAACACTGAAGCTTTCTTT
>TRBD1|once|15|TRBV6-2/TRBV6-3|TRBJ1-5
CASSYQGAWNQPQHF
TGTGCCAGCAGTTACCAGGGGGCATGGAATCAGCCCCAGCATTTT
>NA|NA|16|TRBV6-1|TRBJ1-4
CASSPGTLPLGEKLFF
TGTGCCAGCAGTCCAGGGACGTTGCCCCTCGGTGAAAAACTGTTTTTT
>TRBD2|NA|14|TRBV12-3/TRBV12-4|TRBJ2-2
CASSVTSGSGELFF
TGTGCCAGCAGTGTGACTAGCGGGAGCGGGGAGCTGTTTTTT
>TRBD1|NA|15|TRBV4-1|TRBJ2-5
CASSQPDRDQETQYF
TGCGCCAGCAGCCAACCTGACAGGGACCAAGAGACCCAGTACTTC
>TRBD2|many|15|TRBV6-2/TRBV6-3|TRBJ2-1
CASSYLVAGVNEQFF
TGTGCCAGCAGTTACCTTGTAGCGGGGGTTAATGAGCAGTTCTTC
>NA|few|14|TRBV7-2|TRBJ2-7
CASSPNMGPYEQYF
TGTGCCAGCAGCCCCAATATGGGGCCCTACGAGCAGTACTTC
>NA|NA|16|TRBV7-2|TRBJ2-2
CASSARTGMNTGELFF
TGTGCCAGCAGCGCCCGGACGGGAATGAACACCGGGGAGCTGTTTTTT
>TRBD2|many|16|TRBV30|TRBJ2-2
CAWNRAGGLSAGELFF
TGTGCCTGGAATAGAGCGGGAGGGCTATCGGCCGGGGAGCTGTTTTTT
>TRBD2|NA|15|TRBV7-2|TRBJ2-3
CASSLSGTSGGHPYF
TGTGCCAGCAGCTTATCGGGGACTAGCGGGGGGCATCCGTATTTT
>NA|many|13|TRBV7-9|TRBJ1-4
CASSLGLPGWLFF
TGTGCCAGCAGCTTGGGACTGCCCGGGTGGCTGTTTTTT
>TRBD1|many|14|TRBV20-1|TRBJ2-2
CSAPGQGGTGELFF
TGCAGTGCTCCGGGACAGGGAGGAACCGGGGAGCTGTTTTTT
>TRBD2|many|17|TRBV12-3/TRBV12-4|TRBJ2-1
CASSLRGWTSEGNEQFF
TGTGCCAGCAGTTTGAGGGGCTGGACTAGCGAGGGTAATGAGCAGTTCTTC
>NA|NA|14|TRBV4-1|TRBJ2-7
CASSQDYGSYEQYF
TGCGCCAGCAGCCAAGATTATGGCTCCTACGAGCAGTACTTC
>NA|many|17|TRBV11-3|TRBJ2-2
CASSLVAGAYNTGELFF
TGTGCCAGCAGCTTAGTTGCGGGGGCCTATAACACCGGGGAGCTGTTTTTT
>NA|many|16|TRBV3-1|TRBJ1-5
CASSQLHPDGNQPQHF
TGTGCCAGCAGCCAACTCCACCCGGACGGCAATCAGCCCCAGCATTTT
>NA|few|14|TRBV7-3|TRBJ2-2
CASSRDPNTGELFF
TGTGCCAGCAGCCGCGACCCGAACACCGGGGAGCTGTTTTTT
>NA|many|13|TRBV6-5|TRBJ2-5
CASSLDSQKTQYF
TGTGCCAGCAGTTTGGACAGTCAAAAGACCCAGTACTTC
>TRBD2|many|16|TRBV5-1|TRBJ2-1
CASSLPSGRTYNEQFF
TGCGCCAGCAGCTTGCCCAGCGGGAGGACCTACAATGAGCAGTTCTTC
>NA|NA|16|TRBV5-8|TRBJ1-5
CASSLAKEGSWQPQHF
TGTGCCAGCAGCTTGGCCAAGGAGGGGTCGTGGCAGCCCCAGCATTTT
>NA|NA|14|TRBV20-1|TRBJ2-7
CSARGHREAYEQYF
TGCAGTGCTAGGGGCCACCGAGAAGCCTACGAGCAGTACTTC
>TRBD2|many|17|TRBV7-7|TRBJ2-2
CASSRSLGGSFTGELFF
TGTGCTAGCAGCAGAAGCCTGGGAGGGTCCTTCACCGGGGAGCTGTTTTTT
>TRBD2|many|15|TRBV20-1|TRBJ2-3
CSALTSGSWTDTQYF
TGCAGTGCTTTGACTAGCGGGAGTTGGACAGATACGCAGTATTTT
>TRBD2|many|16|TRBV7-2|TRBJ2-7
CASSLDSGGTSYEQYF
TGTGCCAGCAGCTTGGATAGCGGGGGAACCTCCTACGAGCAGTACTTC
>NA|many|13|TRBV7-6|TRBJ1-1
CASSPQGYTEAFF
TGTGCCAGCAGCCCCCAGGGATACACTGAAGCTTTCTTT
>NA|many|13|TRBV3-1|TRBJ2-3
CASSQDSMDTQYF
TGTGCCAGCAGCCAAGATAGCATGGATACGCAGTATTTT
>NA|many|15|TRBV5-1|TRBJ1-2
CASSLAGGTGSRYTF
TGCGCCAGCAGCTTGGCCGGAGGCACAGGCTCTCGTTACACCTTC
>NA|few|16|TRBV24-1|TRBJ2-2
CATSDLTGTNTGELFF
TGTGCCACCAGTGATTTAACAGGGACGAACACCGGGGAGCTGTTTTTT
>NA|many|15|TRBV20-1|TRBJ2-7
CSARVGAGVSYEQYF
TGCAGTGCTAGAGTAGGCGCGGGTGTCTCCTACGAGCAGTACTTC
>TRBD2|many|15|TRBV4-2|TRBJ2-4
CASSQDRGAGLGGIF
TGTGCCAGCAGCCAAGATAGGGGTGCGGGACTAGGGGGAATCTTC
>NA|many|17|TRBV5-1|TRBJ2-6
CASSFIGRSSGANVLTF
TGCGCCAGCAGCTTCATCGGACGGAGCTCTGGGGCCAACGTCCTGACTTTC
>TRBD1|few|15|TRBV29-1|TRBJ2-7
CSARAPTGGFGEQYF
TGCAGCGCCCGCGCGCCGACAGGGGGATTCGGCGAGCAGTACTTC
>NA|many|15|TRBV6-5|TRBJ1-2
CASSYSTGLNYGYTF
TGTGCCAGCAGTTACTCGACTGGCCTAAACTATGGCTACACCTTC
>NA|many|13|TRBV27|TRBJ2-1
CASSFNLDNEQFF
TGTGCCAGCAGTTTTAACTTGGACAATGAGCAGTTCTTC
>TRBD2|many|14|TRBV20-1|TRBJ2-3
CSARLAGSTDTQYF
TGCAGTGCTCGACTAGCGGGGAGCACAGATACGCAGTATTTT
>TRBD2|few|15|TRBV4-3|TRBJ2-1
CASSLLAGGHNEQFF
TGCGCCAGCAGCCTTCTAGCGGGTGGCCACAATGAGCAGTTCTTC
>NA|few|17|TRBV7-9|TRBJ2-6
CASSIVGQLGVANVLTF
TGTGCCAGCAGCATCGTCGGGCAGCTGGGGGTCGCCAACGTCCTGACTTTC
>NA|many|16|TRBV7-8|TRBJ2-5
CASSSGWSGEEETQYF
TGTGCCAGCAGCTCTGGTTGGTCGGGCGAGGAAGAGACCCAGTACTTC
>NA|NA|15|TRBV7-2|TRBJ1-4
CASSPRPGTNEKLFF
TGTGCCAGCAGCCCCCGACCAGGGACTAATGAAAAACTGTTTTTT
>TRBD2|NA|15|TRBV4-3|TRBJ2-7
CASSRETSQIDEQYF
TGCGCCAGCAGCCGGGAGACTAGCCAAATCGACGAGCAGTACTTC
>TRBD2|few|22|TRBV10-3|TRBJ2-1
CAISNRLISGSKPPSSYNEQFF
TGTGCCATCAGCAATCGATTAATTAGCGGGAGTAAGCCCCCAAGCTCCTACAATGAGCAGTTCTTC
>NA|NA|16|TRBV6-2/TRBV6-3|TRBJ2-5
CASSLGGTGRRETQYF
TGTGCCAGCAGCCTAGGAGGTACAGGGCGGAGAGAGACCCAGTACTTC
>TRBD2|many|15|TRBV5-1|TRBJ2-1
CASSLSGGAVNEQFF
TGCGCCAGCAGCTTAAGCGGGGGGGCCGTAAATGAGCAGTTCTTC
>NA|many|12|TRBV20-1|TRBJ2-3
CSARRGTDTQYF
TGCAGTGCCCGAAGGGGGACAGATACGCAGTATTTT
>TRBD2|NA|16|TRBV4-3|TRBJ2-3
CASSQDRRDYLDTQYF
TGCGCCAGCAGCCAAGATCGGAGGGACTACTTAGATACGCAGTATTTT
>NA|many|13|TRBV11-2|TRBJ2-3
CASSLGRVDTQYF
TGTGCCAGCAGCTTGGGGCGGGTAGATACGCAGTATTTT
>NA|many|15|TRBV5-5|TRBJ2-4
CASSLDAVRVGIQYF
TGTGCCAGCAGCTTGGACGCGGTTAGGGTGGGCATTCAGTACTTC
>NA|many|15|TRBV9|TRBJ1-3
CASSFNGGSGNTIYF
TGTGCCAGCAGCTTCAACGGGGGATCTGGAAACACCATATATTTT
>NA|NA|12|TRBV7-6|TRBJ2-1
CASSSLNNEQFF
TGTGCCAGCAGCTCCTTGAACAATGAGCAGTTCTTC
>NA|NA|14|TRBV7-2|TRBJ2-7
CASSLAEVSYEQYF
TGTGCCAGCAGCTTAGCAGAGGTTTCCTACGAGCAGTACTTC